The 11 T cell receptor beta chains given below trace back to one sample, sequenced in a study of T cell repertoires in cytomegalovirus infection. TCRdb passed the reads through MiXCR, listing each CDR3 protein once. Altogether approximately 990,000 distinct CDR3 sequences are present, roughly 30% being singletons, with the ten largest covering roughly 12%. For these TCRs, the target antigens are not known. Source: cultured CD8+ T cells from PBMCs, taken from culture after CMV antigen stimulation. These receptors all come from a human donor in good health (CMV status not recorded). Some clones in this sample may be carry-over from other donors' samples.

This chain links TRBV4-1 with TRBJ2-3; a weak D match, TRBD1 (6 bases). Looked up from germline, CDR1 is MGHRA and CDR2 is YSYEKL. V lost 1 base and J lost 9, with 11 bases in between. The CDR3 is 13 residues long. DNA for the CDR3: TGCGCCAGCAGCCAAGCAGGGGAAAACACGCAGTATTTT. Translation gives CASSQAGENTQYF.

This clonotype was counted between two and nine times. This chain connects TRBV5-4 to TRBJ2-1; tentative D call: TRBD1 (6 bases). Germline-derived CDR1 and CDR2 are SGHNT and YYREEE (reference sequence). V shed 5 bases and J shed 8 bases, with 20 bases lying between them. CDR3 size: 15 residues. The CDR3 bases are TGTGCCAGCAGTTCCGGGACAACCTTTTGGGATGAGCAGTTCTTC. Translation gives CASSSGTTFWDEQFF.

This clonotype has just a few counts. The chain recombines TRBV15 with TRBJ1-5, with 8 positions matching TRBD1. Per germline, CDR1 LNHNV and CDR2 YYDKDF (reference sequence). With V trimmed by 3 bases and J by 2 bases, 3 bases remained unmatched. The CDR3 is made up of 15 amino acids. The CDR3 DNA follows: TGTGCCACCAGCAGGAACAGGGGGGGCAATCAGCCCCAGCATTTT. This sequence encodes CATSRNRGGNQPQHF.

This rearrangement joins TRBV12-3 or TRBV12-4 to TRBJ1-3; TRBD1 is a possible D gene (5 bases). The CDR3 spans 18 residues. Deletions cut 4 bases from V and 0 bases from J, with 19 bases between. The CDR3 sequence: CASSSTPMGRSSGNTIYF. The CDR3 DNA reads TGTGCCAGCAGTTCCACCCCTATGGGACGGAGCTCTGGAAACACCATATATTTT.

This clonotype has a count of ten or more. The chain joins TRBV7-8 to TRBJ1-1, with D perhaps TRBD1 (6 bases). The CDR3 sequence is 15 residues long. Germline CDR1 is SGHVS and CDR2 is FQNEAQ. Deletions cut 1 base from V and 3 bases from J, with 12 bases between. The CDR3 DNA sequence: TGTGCCAGCAGCTTAGGCCGGACAGCGTACACTGAAGCTTTCTTT. Encoded protein: CASSLGRTAYTEAFF.

The chain employs TRBV19 and TRBJ1-2; D gene ambiguous. This CDR3 has 14 residues. Germline CDR1 is LNHDA and CDR2 is SQIVND (reference sequence). V was trimmed by 5 bases and J by 3 bases, leaving 13 bases between them. CDR3: CASSLGPLDYGYTF. DNA for the CDR3: TGTGCCAGTAGTCTCGGACCCTTGGACTATGGCTACACCTTC.

This clonotype was counted many times. This chain joins TRBV12-3 or TRBV12-4 and TRBJ1-1; D is possibly TRBD1 (5 bases). This CDR3 contains 16 residues. V lost 6 bases to trimming and J lost 2 bases, with 19 bases between them. DNA for the CDR3: TGTGCCAGCAGCCTCGACCGGGGGGGTGGCAACACTGAAGCTTTCTTT. Encoded protein: CASSLDRGGGNTEAFF.

This clonotype was detected only a few times. CDR3 DNA sequence: TGTGCCACCAGTGATCCGGGACTGGGAAAGACCCAGTACTTC. Protein: CATSDPGLGKTQYF. V gene TRBV24-1 combines with J gene TRBJ2-5; maybe TRBD2 (6 bases). CDR1 is KGHDR and CDR2 is SFDVKD in the germline V gene. Trimming shortened V by 3 bases and J by 6 bases, and 13 bases separated the two germline ends. This CDR3 spans 14 amino acids.

This clonotype was observed a handful of times. This chain uses TRBV19 with TRBJ2-3, with no clear D. The V gene's germline CDR1 is LNHDA and CDR2 SQIVND (reference sequence). Trimming removed 0 bases at V and 4 bases at J, with 14 bases between. CDR3 length: 16 residues. As DNA, the CDR3 is TGTGCCAGTAGTATAGATCCTCGAAGGCGAGCAGATACGCAGTATTTT. It translates to CASSIDPRRRADTQYF.

J is TRBJ1-5 and V is TRBV25-1; D remains unclear. CDR3 size: 15 residues. CDR1 is MGHDK and CDR2 is SYGVNS in the germline V gene. The V end lost 1 base, the J end lost 2 bases, and 9 bases lay between the germline ends. CDR3 sequence (DNA): TGTGCCAGCAGTGAATCTCTTTGGGGCAATCAGCCCCAGCATTTT. This sequence encodes CASSESLWGNQPQHF.

This clonotype occurred a few times. This chain joins TRBV4-1 and TRBJ2-3; the D gene is possibly TRBD1 (5 bases). V was cut by 1 base and J by 0 bases, with 11 bases left in between. Germline V gene data show CDR1 as MGHRA and CDR2 as YSYEKL. The CDR3 runs 16 residues. Written as DNA, the CDR3 is TGCGCCAGCAGCCAAGGAAGGACAACTAGCACAGATACGCAGTATTTT. Its protein is CASSQGRTTSTDTQYF.